This TCR beta chain was sequenced in a study of identical twins. Study-level points and caveats: The degree of excess twin sharing was weaker in beta out-of-frame sequences.

Germline V gene sequence: CDR1 SGHTA, CDR2 FQGNSA. This CDR3 spans 12 amino acids. V dropped 1 base and J dropped 12; count of bases not matched to a gene: 1. Donors uniformly comprised healthy Caucasians. Template switching (which added a universal primer site) was used, and cDNA carried unique molecular identifiers. TCRdb fed the 5' RACE reads into MiXCR, producing one record per CDR3 protein. Of 420,000 or so distinct CDR3 sequences listed, 15% to 20% are singletons. This clonotype was observed a handful of times. What it binds is not known. What was sequenced was naive T cells sorted from blood. The TCR comes from a middle-aged man in good health. The chain couples TRBV7-2 to TRBJ2-1, with 9 nucleotides matching TRBD2. The CDR3 loop is CASSLEAGGQFF. The CDR3 region has the DNA TGTGCCAGCAGCTTAGAAGCGGGAGGGCAGTTCTTC. Looking up the rest from reference TRBV7-2 and TRBJ2-1 gives the full variable domain: GAGVSQSPSNKVTEKGKDVELRCDPISGHTALYWYRQSLGQGLEFLIYFQGNSAPDKSGLPSDRFSAERTGGSVSTLTIQRTQQEDSAVYLCASSLEAGGQFFGPGTRLTVL.